One T cell receptor (beta chain) is described in this entry. The data are from a study of CXCR3-negative and CXCR3-positive naive CD8 T cells. The CDR3 extends over 12 amino acids. Germline values: CDR1 MGHRA, CDR2 YSYEKL. The libraries of TRB cDNA were prepared using 5' RACE with UMI labels. TCRdb reprocessed the 5' RACE reads; each CDR3 protein has one entry and no DNA is given. The listing records fewer than 90,000 distinct CDR3 sequences. This sequence was found in a human donor in good health. Some clones in this sample may be carry-over from other donors' samples. This chain joins TRBV4-1 and TRBJ1-1. The sample taken for sequencing was naive CXCR3- CD8+ T cells from blood. Specified subset: CD45RO-CCR7+CD27+CD95- naive CD8+ T cells lacking CXCR3 (TNR3-). CDR3 region: CASMGMNTEAFF.